This T cell receptor beta chain stems from a study of T cells in Graves' hyperthyroidism and ophthalmopathy. There were TCR beta CDR3 regions amplified from RNA transcripts. The TCR CDR3 first-round RT-PCR relied on the HTBI primer set. TCRdb re-analysed the multiplex PCR reads in MiXCR, keeping a single row per CDR3 protein. Of hundreds of thousands of distinct CDR3 sequences in the sample, approximately 14% were seen once. Study-level findings and limits: The model predicted ophthalmopathy a median around 6 months before onset.

Each patient was aged 18 to 65 and had newly diagnosed hyperthyroidism of under 2 months' duration. Approximately 10 ml of fresh peripheral blood supplied the PBMCs. Germline CDR1 is KGHDR and CDR2 is SFDVKD. The length of the CDR3 is 13 residues. Trimming took off 7 bases at V and 3 bases at J, with 8 bases between the two ends. Notes on this clonotype: What it recognizes is unknown.

The TCR was taken from a woman in her late teens or twenties with Graves' hyperthyroidism. The chain has TRBV24-1 and TRBJ2-2; the D is unclear. The sequencing input was blood. CDR3 sequence (DNA): TGTGCCACCAGAGCTGGTTACACCGGGGAGCTGTTTTTT. This translates into CATRAGYTGELFF.